Listed below are T cell receptor beta chains from one sample, sequenced in a study of CD8 T cells in Susac syndrome. TCRdb independently ran MiXCR on the immunoSEQ multiplex PCR reads; one entry per CDR3 protein. The table records roughly 180,000 distinct CDR3 sequences, around 94% of them present only once. The sample consisted of CD4+ T cells from PBMCs. The receptors shown here come from a human donor with Susac syndrome. Each CDR3 is given with its conserved first and last residue. A D gene is named only where the DNA matches it firmly. Clone size, where shown, is once, few, many, or a class for clones that have expanded.

>16|.|once|TRBJ1-2|TRBV30
CAWSVPGFDFGYGYTF
TGTGCCTGGAGTGTACCAGGGTTCGATTTCGGCTATGGCTACACCTTC
>15|.|.|TRBJ1-2|TRBV2
CASKDRWEANYGYTF
TGTGCCAGCAAGGACCGGTGGGAGGCTAACTATGGCTACACCTTC
>14|TRBD1|.|TRBJ1-2|TRBV18
CASSPPRQGYGYTF
TGTGCCAGCTCACCACCGAGACAGGGGTACGGCTACACCTTC
>15|TRBD1|.|TRBJ1-2|TRBV5-1
CASSLGGQVAYGYTF
TGCGCCAGCAGCTTGGGGGGACAGGTCGCCTATGGCTACACCTTC
>13|.|few|TRBJ2-3|TRBV12-3/TRBV12-4
CASSLASTDTQYF
TGTGCCAGCAGCTTGGCCAGCACAGATACGCAGTATTTT
>15|.|.|TRBJ2-7|TRBV5-6
CASSPDGGRRSEQYF
TGTGCCAGCAGCCCCGACGGGGGGCGAAGGTCCGAGCAGTACTTC
>16|TRBD2|.|TRBJ2-7|TRBV4-2
CASSHRGGGTTYEQYF
TGTGCCAGCAGCCATCGCGGGGGTGGCACCACCTACGAGCAGTACTTC
>18|.|once|TRBJ2-7|TRBV11-3
CASSLDVFGSLPSYEQYF
TGTGCCAGCAGCTTAGATGTTTTCGGCAGTCTCCCCTCCTACGAGCAGTACTTC
>23|TRBD2|.|TRBJ2-7|TRBV20-1
CSARGLTPSLAGVPGGLKYEQYF
TGCAGTGCTAGAGGACTTACCCCATCTCTAGCGGGAGTCCCGGGAGGTCTCAAGTACGAGCAGTACTTC
>14|.|.|TRBJ1-1|TRBV6-2/TRBV6-3
CASIPAALNTEAFF
TGTGCCAGCATCCCAGCGGCTCTGAACACTGAAGCTTTCTTT
>15|TRBD2|.|TRBJ2-1|TRBV3-1
CASSPYRGGNDEQFF
TGTGCCAGCAGCCCCTACCGGGGGGGCAACGATGAGCAGTTCTTC
>12|TRBD1|.|TRBJ1-6|TRBV3-1
CASSSTGGFFHF
TGTGCCAGCAGTTCAACAGGGGGCTTTTTCCACTTT
>17|.|.|TRBJ2-1|TRBV15
CATSSPDRLFIYNEQFF
TGTGCCACCAGCAGCCCAGACAGACTTTTCATCTACAATGAGCAGTTCTTC
>13|.|.|TRBJ1-5|TRBV3-1
CASSNRAGQPQHF
TGTGCCAGCAGCAACAGGGCGGGGCAGCCCCAGCATTTT
>15|TRBD1|.|TRBJ1-4|TRBV28
CASSSPGQGEEKLFF
TGTGCCAGCAGTTCTCCGGGACAGGGGGAGGAAAAACTGTTTTTT
>17|TRBD2|.|TRBJ2-3|TRBV23-1
CASSQCHRLAGLDTQYF
TGCGCCAGCAGTCAATGTCATAGGCTAGCGGGATTGGATACGCAGTATTTT
>16|.|.|TRBJ1-2|TRBV4-1
CASSQGFGVDGYGYTF
TGCGCCAGCAGCCAAGGTTTCGGGGTAGATGGCTATGGCTACACCTTC
>16|.|.|TRBJ1-1|TRBV20-1
CSAVVVWDGRGSEAFF
TGCAGTGCCGTTGTCGTTTGGGACGGCCGAGGGTCTGAAGCTTTCTTT
>17|.|.|TRBJ1-4|TRBV4-1
CASSQGGADGTNEKLFF
TGCGCCAGCAGCCAAGGAGGAGCGGATGGAACTAATGAAAAACTGTTTTTT
>11|.|.|TRBJ1-1|TRBV29-1
CSVVAGTEAFF
TGCAGCGTGGTGGCAGGGACTGAAGCTTTCTTT
>13|.|.|TRBJ1-4|TRBV5-1
CASSFTVNEKLFF
TGCGCCAGCAGCTTTACAGTTAATGAAAAACTGTTTTTT
>14|.|.|TRBJ2-2|TRBV2
CASSEVANTGELFF
TGTGCCAGCAGTGAGGTTGCGAACACCGGGGAGCTGTTTTTT
>13|.|.|TRBJ1-5|TRBV7-2
CASSTDRDQPQHF
TGTGCCAGCAGCACAGACAGAGATCAGCCCCAGCATTTT
>12|.|.|TRBJ1-5|TRBV19
CASTPSGQPQHF
TGTGCCAGTACCCCGTCCGGGCAGCCCCAGCATTTT
>14|.|.|TRBJ2-7|TRBV3-1
CASSNGQEGYEQYF
TGTGCCAGCAGCAACGGACAGGAGGGCTACGAGCAGTACTTC
>15|TRBD2|.|TRBJ2-1|TRBV6-5
CASSYRLAAYNEQFF
TGTGCCAGCAGTTACCGACTAGCGGCATACAATGAGCAGTTCTTC
>11|.|.|TRBJ1-2|TRBV29-1
CSVVYSGGYTF
TGCAGCGTGGTATATTCCGGTGGCTACACCTTC
>13|.|.|TRBJ2-7|TRBV12-3/TRBV12-4
CASRKQGSYEQYF
TGTGCCAGCAGGAAACAGGGATCCTACGAGCAGTACTTC
>18|.|once|TRBJ2-4|TRBV7-2
CASSLRLESGLAKNIQYF
TGTGCCAGCAGCTTACGACTCGAAAGCGGGCTAGCCAAAAACATTCAGTACTTC
>12|.|.|TRBJ1-2|TRBV2
CASSGQIGGYTF
TGTGCCAGCAGCGGCCAGATAGGCGGCTACACCTTC
>13|.|.|TRBJ1-2|TRBV7-9
CASSESGSDGYTF
TGTGCCAGCAGCGAGTCGGGGAGTGATGGCTACACCTTC
>14|TRBD1|once|TRBJ2-5|TRBV7-6
CASSLGDRIGTQYF
TGTGCCAGCAGCTTAGGGGACAGGATCGGGACCCAGTACTTC
>20|TRBD2|.|TRBJ2-1|TRBV5-1
CASSRGLARTRSGAKDEQFF
TGCGCCAGCAGCCGGGGACTAGCGCGAACCCGAAGCGGGGCCAAGGATGAACAGTTCTTC
>15|.|.|TRBJ2-2|TRBV20-1
CSAREGRVATGELFF
TGCAGTGCTAGAGAGGGACGGGTGGCCACCGGGGAGCTGTTTTTT
>15|TRBD1|.|TRBJ1-2|TRBV5-1
CASSTGQGKDYGYTF
TGCGCCAGCAGCACCGGACAGGGGAAGGACTATGGCTACACCTTC
>12|.|.|TRBJ2-7|TRBV20-1
CSAAGLVYEQYF
TGCAGTGCTGCGGGACTGGTCTACGAGCAGTACTTC
>9|.|.|TRBJ2-6|TRBV28
CASSFVLTF
TGTGCCAGCAGTTTCGTCCTGACTTTC
>12|TRBD2|.|TRBJ2-3|TRBV7-9
CASSLTSGTQYF
TGTGCCAGCAGCCTGACTAGCGGGACGCAGTATTTT
>11|.|.|TRBJ2-7|TRBV19
CASGEVYEQYF
TGTGCCAGCGGGGAGGTGTACGAGCAGTACTTC
>13|.|.|TRBJ1-1|TRBV20-1
CSAREEWDTEAFF
TGCAGTGCTAGAGAAGAATGGGACACTGAAGCTTTCTTT
>13|.|.|TRBJ2-1|TRBV3-1
CASSHASYNEQFF
TGTGCCAGCAGCCATGCTAGCTACAATGAGCAGTTCTTC
>14|TRBD1|.|TRBJ2-1|TRBV29-1
CSVGDSMTYNEQFF
TGCAGCGTTGGGGACAGCATGACCTACAATGAGCAGTTCTTC
>18|TRBD2|.|TRBJ2-7|TRBV28
CASSRSSGRAESSYEQYF
TGTGCCAGCAGTCGTTCTAGCGGGAGGGCGGAGAGCTCCTACGAGCAGTACTTC
>15|TRBD1|.|TRBJ1-1|TRBV29-1
CSVLVGQGYNTEAFF
TGCAGCGTTTTAGTGGGACAGGGGTATAACACTGAAGCTTTCTTT
>14|.|.|TRBJ2-7|TRBV18
CASSPRPSGHEQYF
TGTGCCAGCTCACCACGCCCCAGCGGCCACGAGCAGTACTTC
>15|TRBD1|.|TRBJ2-5|TRBV28
CASSRGTENQETQYF
TGTGCCAGCAGTCGAGGGACAGAAAATCAAGAGACCCAGTACTTC
>16|.|once|TRBJ2-7|TRBV7-8
CASSLEVAQPSYEQYF
TGTGCCAGCAGCTTAGAAGTCGCCCAGCCCTCCTACGAGCAGTACTTC
>15|.|.|TRBJ2-1|TRBV20-1
CSAREVASSYNEQFF
TGCAGTGCTAGAGAGGTAGCGAGCTCCTACAATGAGCAGTTCTTC
>15|.|once|TRBJ2-3|TRBV20-1
CSAAPHGRRTDTQYF
TGCAGTGCTGCCCCGCACGGGCGCCGCACAGATACGCAGTATTTT
>13|.|.|TRBJ2-3|TRBV11-3
CASSYREADTQYF
TGTGCCAGCAGTTACAGGGAAGCAGATACGCAGTATTTT
>18|TRBD2|.|TRBJ2-3|TRBV9
CASSVGPSGSSLVDTQYF
TGTGCCAGCAGCGTAGGGCCTAGCGGGAGCTCTTTGGTAGATACGCAGTATTTT
>15|TRBD2|.|TRBJ2-7|TRBV7-2
CASSLSVAGGREQYF
TGTGCCAGCAGCTTATCAGTAGCGGGGGGGCGCGAGCAGTACTTC
>12|.|.|TRBJ1-4|TRBV29-1
CSVGGRGEKLFF
TGCAGCGTTGGGGGACGGGGAGAAAAACTGTTTTTT
>13|TRBD1|.|TRBJ2-5|TRBV6-6
CASIGQAWETQYF
TGTGCCAGCATCGGACAGGCCTGGGAGACCCAGTACTTC
>16|.|.|TRBJ1-5|TRBV12-5
CASGPPILESNQPQHF
TGTGCTAGTGGTCCCCCTATCTTAGAGAGCAATCAGCCCCAGCATTTT
>13|.|.|TRBJ2-5|TRBV30
CAWSRRGRETQYF
TGTGCCTGGAGCAGGCGAGGGAGGGAGACCCAGTACTTC
>14|.|.|TRBJ1-1|TRBV18
CASSPTGGHTEAFF
TGTGCCAGCTCACCAACCGGGGGGCACACTGAAGCTTTCTTT
>14|.|.|TRBJ1-4|TRBV4-2
CASSQDSTNEKLFF
TGTGCCAGCAGCCAAGATTCAACTAATGAAAAACTGTTTTTT
>16|.|.|TRBJ2-3|TRBV18
CASSSRQPKSTDTQYF
TGTGCCAGCTCATCACGTCAGCCAAAAAGCACAGATACGCAGTATTTT